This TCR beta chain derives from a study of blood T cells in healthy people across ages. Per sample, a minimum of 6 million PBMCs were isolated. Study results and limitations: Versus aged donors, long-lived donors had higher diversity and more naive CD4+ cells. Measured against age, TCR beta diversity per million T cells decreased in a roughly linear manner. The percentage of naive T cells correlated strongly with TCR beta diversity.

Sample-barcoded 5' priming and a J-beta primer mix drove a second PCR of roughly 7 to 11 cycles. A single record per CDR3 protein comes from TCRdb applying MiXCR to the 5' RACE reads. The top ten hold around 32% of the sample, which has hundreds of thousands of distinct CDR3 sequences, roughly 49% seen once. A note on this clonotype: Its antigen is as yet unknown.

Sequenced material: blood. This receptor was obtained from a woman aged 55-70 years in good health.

CDR3 amino acids: CASSEHAGGFYEQYF. The DNA of the CDR3 is TGTGCCAGCAGTGAACACGCGGGAGGTTTTTACGAGCAGTACTTC. The chain combines TRBV25-1 with TRBJ2-7, with 8 bases matching TRBD2. V trimming: 2 bases; J trimming: 4 bases; junction bases outside the gene matches: 7. Per germline, CDR1 MGHDK and CDR2 SYGVNS. This CDR3 contains 15 residues.